This T cell receptor (beta chain) stems from a study of chemoradiotherapy in HPV16-positive cancers (dated by TCRdb to the early 2020s). Study-level background: Candidate HPV-specific T-cell clones and common TCR motifs were defined through functional T-cell assays on cells from two HPV16-positive patients. TCR repertoires from around 80 patients with HPV-related cancers were then used to track the candidate HPV-specific TCRs and motifs. The study asked whether T-cell immunity to the HPV oncoproteins E6 and E7 changes during chemoradiotherapy and whether this immunity affects survival. The research as a whole found: The functional definition of HPV-specific T cells was derived from only a couple of HPV16-positive patients, and the survival association was reported for HPV16-positive patients. Among HPV16-positive patients, expansion of HPV-responsive T cells during chemoradiotherapy was associated with better recurrence-free survival. Expansion of candidate HPV-specific clones and E7-related TCR motifs was observed in the tumor microenvironment during treatment, whereas no such expansion was observed for non-HPV-specific T cells.

From cysteine to phenylalanine, the CDR3 is 15 amino acids long. CDR3 DNA only is kept here, 45 bases in frame from base 1. Trimming at the junction amounts to 3 bases on V and 6 bases on J, and the germline ends lie 14 bases apart. CDR1 and CDR2 (MDHEN, SYDVKM) derive from the germline V gene. Comments on this clone: Its antigen remains unidentified. Base qualities are not provided; no much larger clone lies one nucleotide away.

Repertoires were sampled repeatedly over the course of chemoradiotherapy, so clonal expansion could be followed in the tumor microenvironment. The library was generated by the immunoSEQ multiplex PCR assay. TCRdb obtained this table from immuneACCESS and retained in-frame rearrangements with V and J assigned. These tables miss some clones; where compared with another copy, unresolved V genes account for less than half of the shortfall, and the remainder is unexplained. The sample table contains about 8,100 clones; only one count was recorded for about two thirds of them. Less than 25% of the sample is in the top ten clones.

The sequence is built from TRBV28 and TRBJ2-2; a tentative D match to TRBD2 spans 6 bases. The receptor comes from a human donor with HPV-associated anogenital cancer. The specimen was obtained from a patient who underwent chemoradiotherapy. The CDR3 protein sequence reads: CASSLPGTFAGELFF. The DNA is as follows: TGTGCCAGCAGTTTGCCAGGGACTTTCGCCGGGGAGCTGTTTTTT.